Shown below are 2 T cell receptor beta chains from a single sample sequenced in a study of OX40 agonist ivuxolimab in advanced cancers. Produced via immunoSEQ multiplex PCR; TCRdb's table is partial and in-frame only. Among tens of thousands of clones listed, around 94% were seen once. Here the sequenced sample was CD4+ or CD8+ T cells sorted from blood, taken in a trial of the OX40 agonist ivuxolimab. The source of these receptors is an adult with an advanced solid tumor such as melanoma, head and neck, liver or kidney cancer.

The gene calls are TRBV5-1 and TRBJ2-2; 8 nucleotides agree with TRBD1. This CDR3 spans 16 amino acids. CDR1 and CDR2 from the germline V gene are SGHRS and YFSETQ. Germline trimming cut 1 base from V and 4 bases from J; bases unmatched to any gene: 6. CDR3 nucleotide sequence: TGCGCCAGCAGCTTGATGGACAGGGATTTCACCGGGGAGCTGTTTTTT. Its translation: CASSLMDRDFTGELFF. Full variable domain (rest looked up from reference TRBV5-1 and TRBJ2-2): KAGVTQTPRYLIKTRGQQVTLSCSPISGHRSVSWYQQTPGQGLQFLFEYFSETQRNKGNFPGRFSGRQFSNSRSEMNVSTLELGDSALYLCASSLMDRDFTGELFFGEGSRLTVL.

This chain connects TRBV7-6 to TRBJ2-5; D unclear. This CDR3 has 14 residues. The germline V and J ends were trimmed by 3 bases and 5 bases, with 13 bases remaining between them. Germline CDR1 is SGHVS and CDR2 is FNYEAQ. The CDR3 protein is CASSFHPDPETQYF. In DNA form, the CDR3 reads TGTGCCAGCAGCTTCCATCCTGATCCTGAGACCCAGTACTTC.